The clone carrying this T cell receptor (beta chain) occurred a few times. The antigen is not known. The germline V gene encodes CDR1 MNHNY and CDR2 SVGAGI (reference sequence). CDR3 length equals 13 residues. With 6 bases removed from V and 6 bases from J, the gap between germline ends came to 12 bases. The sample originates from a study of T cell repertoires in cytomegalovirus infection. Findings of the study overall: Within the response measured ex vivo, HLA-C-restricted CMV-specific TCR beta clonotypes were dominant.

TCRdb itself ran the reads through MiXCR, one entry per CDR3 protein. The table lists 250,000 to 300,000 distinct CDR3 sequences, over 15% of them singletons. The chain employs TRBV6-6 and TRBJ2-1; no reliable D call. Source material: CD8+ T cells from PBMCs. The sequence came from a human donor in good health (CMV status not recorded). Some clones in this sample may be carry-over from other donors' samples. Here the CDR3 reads CASSFHGPNEQFF. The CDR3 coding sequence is TGTGCCAGCAGCTTTCACGGGCCCAATGAGCAGTTCTTC.